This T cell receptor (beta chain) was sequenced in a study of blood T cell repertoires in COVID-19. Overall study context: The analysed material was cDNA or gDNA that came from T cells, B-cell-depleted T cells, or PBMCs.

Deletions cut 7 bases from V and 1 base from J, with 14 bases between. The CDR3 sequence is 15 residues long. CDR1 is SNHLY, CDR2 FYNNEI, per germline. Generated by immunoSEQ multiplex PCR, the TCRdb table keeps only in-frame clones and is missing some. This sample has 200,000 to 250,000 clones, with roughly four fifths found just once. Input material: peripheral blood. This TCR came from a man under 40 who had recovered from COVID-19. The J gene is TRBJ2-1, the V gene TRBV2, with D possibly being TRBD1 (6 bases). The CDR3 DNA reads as TGTGCCAGCATGAGGACAGACAGTTCCTACAATGAGCAGTTCTTC. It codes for CASMRTDSSYNEQFF.